The entry below describes one T cell receptor (gamma chain). Its antigen is unidentified. This CDR3 is built from 15 residues. After removal of 3 bases from V and 1 base from J, the junction contained 9 bases not matched to a gene. The germline CDR1 and CDR2 sequences are EGSNGY and YDSYNSKV. The sample belongs to a study of Vδ1+ human thymocytes. Study observations and caveats: Highly polyclonal TRG and TRD repertoires with Gaussian CDR3 length distributions appeared in thymus.

After alphabeta T cell depletion, CD3+ Vdelta1+ Vdelta2- thymocytes were sorted. The template was reverse-transcribed extracted RNA. Multiplex PCR used pooled V-gene forward primers and a constant-region reverse primer to amplify CDR3s. TCRdb applied CATT to the multiplex PCR reads for clone calling. The sample records some 22,000 gamma-chain clones, roughly 13% being singletons. The gene calls are TRGV2 and TRGJ1 or TRGJ2. The sample consisted of Vdelta1+ gamma-delta thymocytes from the thymus. Subset described: FACS-sorted CD3+ TCRalphabeta- TCRVdelta1+ TCRVdelta2- thymocytes. This receptor was identified in a child younger than two who had congenital heart surgery. The CDR3 sequence is CATWDPVRNYYKKLF. In DNA, the CDR3 is TGTGCCACCTGGGACCCCGTGCGAAATTATTATAAGAAACTCTTT.